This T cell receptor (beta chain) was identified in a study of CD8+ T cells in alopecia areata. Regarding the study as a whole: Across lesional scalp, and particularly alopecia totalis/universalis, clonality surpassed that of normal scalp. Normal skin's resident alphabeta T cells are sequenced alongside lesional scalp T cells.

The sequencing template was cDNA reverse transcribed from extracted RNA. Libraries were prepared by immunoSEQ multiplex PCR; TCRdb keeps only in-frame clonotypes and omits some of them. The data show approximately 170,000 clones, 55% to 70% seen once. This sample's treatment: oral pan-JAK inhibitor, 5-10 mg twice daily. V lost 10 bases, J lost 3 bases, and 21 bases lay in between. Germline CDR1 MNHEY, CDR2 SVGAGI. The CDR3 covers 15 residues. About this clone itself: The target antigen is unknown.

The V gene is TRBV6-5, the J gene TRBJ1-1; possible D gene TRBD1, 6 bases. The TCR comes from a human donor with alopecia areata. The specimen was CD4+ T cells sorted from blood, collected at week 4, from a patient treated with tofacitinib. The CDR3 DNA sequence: TGTGCCACCACACGGGCAGGGGCCTCTTACACTGAAGCTTTCTTT. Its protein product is CATTRAGASYTEAFF.